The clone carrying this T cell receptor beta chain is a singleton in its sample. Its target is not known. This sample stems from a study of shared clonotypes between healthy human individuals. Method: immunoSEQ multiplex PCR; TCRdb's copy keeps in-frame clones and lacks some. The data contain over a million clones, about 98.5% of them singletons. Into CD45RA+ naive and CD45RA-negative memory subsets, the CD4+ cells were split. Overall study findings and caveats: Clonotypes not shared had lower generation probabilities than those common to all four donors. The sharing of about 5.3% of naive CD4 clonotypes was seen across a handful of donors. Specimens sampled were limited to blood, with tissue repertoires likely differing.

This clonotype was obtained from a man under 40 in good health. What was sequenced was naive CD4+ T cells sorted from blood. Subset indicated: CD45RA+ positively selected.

CDR3 in amino acids: CASSQEGGRPQHF. CDR3 in DNA: TGCGCCAGCAGCCAAGAGGGCGGTCGGCCCCAGCATTTT. The V and J genes are TRBV4-1 and TRBJ1-5; the D is unclear. Germline V gives CDR1 MGHRA, CDR2 YSYEKL. The ends were cut back, 0 bases at V and 9 bases at J, with 9 bases in the middle. This CDR3 region has 13 residues.